This T cell receptor beta chain was found in a study of blood T cell repertoires in COVID-19. Study-level background: Samples taken during acute and convalescent COVID-19 were collected in the United States, Italy and Spain. PBMCs, B-cell-depleted T cells, or T cells were the source of the cDNA or gDNA that made up the material.

With 1 base removed from V and 4 bases from J, the gap between germline ends came to 8 bases. Germline V gene sequence: CDR1 SGHRS, CDR2 YFSETQ. This CDR3 region has 13 residues. In the original processing: Estimation of nucleated cell counts relied on the amplification of reference gene primers. Sequencing used immunoSEQ multiplex PCR; TCRdb keeps in-frame clones, though not all of them. V and J calls and clone size are as listed in that table; D and trimming were resolved from the DNA. Seen here are approximately 74,000 clones, 75% to 95% observed once, and the top ten hold about 5%. This chain joins TRBV5-1 and TRBJ1-2, with TRBD1 as a possible D gene (6 bases). The sequence came from a woman aged 55 to 70 with active COVID-19. The sample consisted of peripheral blood. CDR3 protein: CASSLYRAYGYTF. In DNA, the CDR3 is TGCGCCAGCAGCTTGTACAGGGCCTATGGCTACACCTTC.